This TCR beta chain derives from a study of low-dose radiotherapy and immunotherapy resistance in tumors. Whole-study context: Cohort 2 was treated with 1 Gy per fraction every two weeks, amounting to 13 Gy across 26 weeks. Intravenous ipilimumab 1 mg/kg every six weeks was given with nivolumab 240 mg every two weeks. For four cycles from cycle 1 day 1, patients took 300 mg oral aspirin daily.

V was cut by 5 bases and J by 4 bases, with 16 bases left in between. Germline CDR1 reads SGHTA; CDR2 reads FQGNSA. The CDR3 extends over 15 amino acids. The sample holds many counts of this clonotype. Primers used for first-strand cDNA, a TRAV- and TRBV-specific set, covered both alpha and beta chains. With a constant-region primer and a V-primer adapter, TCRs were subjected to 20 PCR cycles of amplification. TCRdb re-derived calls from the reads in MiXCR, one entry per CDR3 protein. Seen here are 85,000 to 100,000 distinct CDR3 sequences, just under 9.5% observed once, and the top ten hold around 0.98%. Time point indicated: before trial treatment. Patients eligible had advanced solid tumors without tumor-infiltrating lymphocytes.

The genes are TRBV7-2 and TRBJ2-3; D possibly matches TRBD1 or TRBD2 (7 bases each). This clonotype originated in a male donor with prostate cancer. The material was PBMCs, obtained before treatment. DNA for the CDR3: TGTGCCAGCAGCGTCGCGGCAGGGGGGGCAGATACGCAGTATTTT. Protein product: CASSVAAGGADTQYF.